This T cell receptor beta chain originates from a study of T-cell reconstitution after alpha-beta-depleted transplantation in children. The germline V gene has CDR1 MNHEY and CDR2 SVGEGT. The CDR3 is 17 amino acids. Trimming left V 0 bases short and J 0 bases short, with 15 bases between. TCRbeta library construction was performed incorporating unique molecular identifiers. TCRdb itself ran the PCR reads through MiXCR, one entry per CDR3 protein. There are approximately 130,000 distinct CDR3 sequences in the sample; more than 9.5% occur only once, and more than 20% lies in the top ten. This clonotype was seen at least ten times.

The TCR sequence derives from a girl under three years old who had a stem cell transplant for combined immunodeficiency, so the T cells may come from the graft donor. The rearrangement joins TRBV6-2 or TRBV6-3 to TRBJ2-7; the D is unclear. The source was PBMCs, mostly from graft donor cells, collected 180 days after TCRalphabeta/CD19-depleted stem cell transplant. CDR3 in amino acids: CASSYSDAPRGSYEQYF. CDR3 in DNA: TGTGCCAGCAGTTACTCGGATGCCCCACGAGGCTCCTACGAGCAGTACTTC.